This TCR beta chain appears in the sequencing data of a study of blood T cells in healthy people across ages. A J-beta primer mix and a sample-barcoded 5' primer were used in a second PCR of about 7 to 11 cycles. Each CDR3 protein gets one entry after TCRdb re-called the 5' RACE reads with MiXCR. Seen here are approximately 810,000 distinct CDR3 sequences, roughly 40% observed once, and the top ten hold 10% to 15%. Germline assignment: CDR1 SGHRS and CDR2 YFSETQ. This CDR3 is built from 15 residues. The ends were cut back, 4 bases at V and 5 bases at J, with 18 bases in the middle. The sequenced sample consisted of blood. The sequence was collected from a man aged 18 to 29 in good health. The chain joins TRBV5-1 to TRBJ1-2; a weak D match, TRBD1 (5 bases). CDR3 sequence: CASSRSRGHEYGYTF. The DNA of the CDR3 is TGCGCCAGCAGCCGTTCAAGGGGCCACGAATATGGCTACACCTTC.